This T cell receptor beta chain was observed in a study of blood T cell repertoires in COVID-19. Study summary: Acute-phase and convalescent COVID-19 samples originated in the United States, Italy and Spain.

This CDR3 has 15 amino acids. The junction had 4 bases not matched to a gene; V was cut back by 0 bases and J by 2 bases. Per germline, CDR1 SGHDT and CDR2 YYEEEE. The table came from immunoSEQ multiplex PCR; TCRdb's copy has only in-frame clones and leaves some out. Of some 110,000 clones in the sample, more than 80% were seen once. The genes are TRBV5-6 and TRBJ2-7; TRBD2 agrees at 8 bases. This receptor was taken from a woman of 80 years or more with COVID-19, enrolled during active disease. The sample comprised peripheral blood. This chain's CDR3 is CASSLGSGSPYEQYF. The CDR3 coding sequence is TGTGCCAGCAGCTTGGGGAGCGGGAGTCCCTACGAGCAGTACTTC.